The clone carrying this T cell receptor (beta chain) was counted only a few times. The data belong to a study of blood T cell dynamics during melanoma immunotherapy. This table comes from immunoSEQ multiplex PCR, and its TCRdb copy is limited to in-frame clones, with some not included. Seen here are thousands of clones, approximately 83% observed once, and the top ten hold 16%. The time point is: pre-treatment baseline. The germline V gene encodes CDR1 LNHDA and CDR2 SQIVND (reference sequence). Trimming removed 10 bases from V and 5 bases from J; junction bases left unmatched: 5. The CDR3 is made up of 12 amino acids.

The V gene is TRBV19, the J gene TRBJ1-5; 7 bases line up with TRBD1. This TCR was recovered from a human donor with melanoma. Sequencing was performed on blood, taken from a patient treated with checkpoint blockade. The CDR3 DNA follows: TGTGCCACGAGGGACAGAGATCAGCCCCAGCATTTT. This codes for CATRDRDQPQHF.